What follows are 21 T cell receptor beta chains derived from one specimen sequenced in a study of T cells in Graves' hyperthyroidism and ophthalmopathy. What was amplified from RNA transcripts were TCR beta CDR3 regions. The study used the HTBI primer set for a first-round RT-PCR of the TCR CDR3. TCRdb fed the multiplex PCR reads into MiXCR, producing one record per CDR3 protein. Among roughly 420,000 distinct CDR3 sequences listed, more than 15% were seen once. Sequenced material: blood. The source is a young woman with Graves' hyperthyroidism.

This clonotype was seen repeatedly, ten times or more. V usage is TRBV27 and J usage is TRBJ2-7; D ambiguous. This CDR3 is built from 16 residues. Trimming shortened V by 3 bases and J by 2 bases, and 17 bases separated the two germline ends. From germline, CDR1 is MNHEY and CDR2 SMNVEV (reference sequence). The DNA of the CDR3 is TGTGCCAGCAGTTTGGCTGCGAGGCGGATTCCCTACGAGCAGTACTTC. The encoded protein is CASSLAARRIPYEQYF.

In this sample, this clonotype turned up many times. V is TRBV5-1 and J is TRBJ2-1; no reliable D call. V dropped 5 bases and J dropped 9 bases, with 12 bases sitting between them. CDR1 SGHRS and CDR2 YFSETQ come from the germline V gene. The CDR3 runs 12 residues. The CDR3 DNA follows: TGCGCCAGCAGGGAGAGTAACGGTGAGCAGTTCTTC. Its translation is CASRESNGEQFF.

This clonotype came up many times. This chain joins TRBV4-1 and TRBJ1-1, with D tentatively TRBD1 (6 bases). Germline CDR1 reads MGHRA; CDR2 reads YSYEKL. The CDR3 runs to 15 residues. V was shortened by 3 bases and J by 2 bases, with 13 bases between the two germline ends. The CDR3 coding sequence is TGCGCCAGCAGCCATTTACGGACAGAAAACACTGAAGCTTTCTTT. Amino acids: CASSHLRTENTEAFF.

This clonotype was counted ten times or more. The CDR3 sequence is CASSLGGGRAYNEQFF. As DNA, the CDR3 is TGTGCCAGCAGCTTGGGGGGCGGGAGGGCCTACAATGAGCAGTTCTTC. The chain has TRBV5-5 and TRBJ2-1; 9 bases match TRBD2. There are 16 residues in the CDR3. V shed 0 bases and J 2 bases; nucleotides not matched to a gene: 3. CDR1 SGHKS and CDR2 YYEKEE come from the germline V gene (reference sequence).

This clonotype was detected many times. This chain links TRBV20-1 with TRBJ1-1; no reliable D call. This CDR3 has 13 residues. CDR1 and CDR2 (germline): DFQATT, SNEGSKA (reference sequence). V gave up 4 bases and J gave up 3 bases, with 12 bases separating them. CDR3 amino acids: CSATTGRYTEAFF. The CDR3 bases are TGCAGTGCTACCACGGGGAGATACACTGAAGCTTTCTTT.

This clonotype occurred many times. Compared with germline, one end of the junction differs, possibly owing to a read error. This chain links TRBV6-6 with TRBJ2-7; tentatively, D is TRBD1 or TRBD2 (6 bases each). Germline loops: CDR1 MNHNY, CDR2 SVGAGI (reference sequence). The CDR3 loop spans 13 amino acids. The CDR3 here is CASSYGALRGADF. In DNA form, the CDR3 reads TGTGCCAGCAGTTACGGGGCATTAAGGGGGGCAGACTTC.

Ten or more counts support this clonotype. V is TRBV9 and J is TRBJ2-7; D tentatively reads TRBD1 or TRBD2 (7 bases each). Trimming pared 4 bases from V and 4 bases from J, leaving 15 bases between. The germline V gene has CDR1 SGDLS and CDR2 YYNGEE. The CDR3 runs to 14 residues. Here the CDR3 reads CASSQTGEGYEQYF. The CDR3 DNA is TGTGCCAGCAGCCAAACAGGGGAGGGGTACGAGCAGTACTTC.

The V gene is TRBV28, the J gene TRBJ2-5, with D hard to call. Germline CDR1 MDHEN, CDR2 SYDVKM. This CDR3 region has 14 residues. V lost 4 bases, J lost 3 bases, and 12 bases lay in between. CDR3: CASSSVDGKETQYF. CDR3 in DNA: TGTGCCAGCAGTTCAGTCGACGGAAAAGAGACCCAGTACTTC.

In its sample, this clonotype was seen many times. The chain uses TRBV6-1 and TRBJ1-1; a possible D gene is TRBD1 (5 bases). The germline V and J ends were trimmed by 5 bases and 9 bases, with 10 bases remaining between them. This CDR3 spans 11 amino acids. Germline V gene lookup returns CDR1 MNHNS and CDR2 SASEGT. CDR3 amino acids: CASSKTEKAFF. DNA for the CDR3: TGTGCCAGCAGTAAGACAGAAAAAGCTTTCTTT.

This clonotype was counted between two and nine times. V gene TRBV4-1 combines with J gene TRBJ2-1; D call uncertain. The CDR3 totals 17 residues. Germline assignment: CDR1 MGHRA and CDR2 YSYEKL. V was shortened by 0 bases and J by 0 bases, with 12 bases between the two germline ends. The CDR3 loop reads CASSQEGGLSSYNEQFF. The CDR3 DNA is TGCGCCAGCAGCCAAGAAGGCGGTCTCAGCTCCTACAATGAGCAGTTCTTC.

This clonotype was observed at least ten times. The chain couples TRBV24-1 to TRBJ1-1; 7 nucleotides align to TRBD1. This CDR3 is built from 12 residues. With 4 bases clipped from V and 7 bases from J, the junction kept 2 bases outside the gene matches. The germline CDR1 and CDR2 sequences are KGHDR and SFDVKD. CDR3: CATSERTGEAFF. CDR3 nucleotides: TGTGCCACCAGTGAAAGGACAGGTGAAGCTTTCTTT.

The table lists this clonotype with many counts. V is TRBV7-8 and J is TRBJ2-3; 13 bases align to TRBD2. Germline-derived CDR1 and CDR2 are SGHVS and FQNEAQ. The CDR3 covers 13 residues. The CDR3 reads CVCGLAGVDTQYF. The CDR3 DNA reads TGTGTTTGTGGACTAGCGGGAGTAGATACGCAGTATTTT.

This chain links TRBV16 with TRBJ2-7, with D possibly being TRBD1 (5 bases). Trimming cost V 4 bases and J 3 bases, with 10 bases left between them. This CDR3 has 13 residues. Germline CDR1 is KGHSY and CDR2 is FQNENV. The CDR3 DNA follows: TGTGCCAGCAGCCCCAATCAGGGCTACGAGCAGTACTTC. This codes for CASSPNQGYEQYF.

This clonotype was picked up many times. This chain links TRBV14 with TRBJ2-1; 8 bases line up with TRBD2. Germline V gene sequence: CDR1 SGHDN, CDR2 FVKESK. V lost 3 bases and J lost 3; bases outside the gene matches: 7. The CDR3 contains 16 residues. CDR3 in DNA: TGTGCCAGCAGCCACGAACTAGCGGTAGACTACAATGAGCAGTTCTTC. Its translation: CASSHELAVDYNEQFF.

This clonotype was seen repeatedly, ten times or more. The chain is built from TRBV12-3 or TRBV12-4 and TRBJ2-3, with D perhaps matching TRBD1 (6 bases). Trimming pared 6 bases from V and 4 bases from J, leaving 11 bases between. This CDR3 comprises 13 residues. The CDR3 reads CASSIAGADTQYF. The CDR3 coding sequence is TGTGCCAGCAGCATCGCAGGGGCAGATACGCAGTATTTT.

This clonotype showed up just a few times. This chain connects TRBV4-1 to TRBJ2-5; a weak D match, TRBD2 (6 bases). Trimming shortened V by 0 bases and J by 3 bases, and 11 bases separated the two germline ends. The CDR3 loop spans 15 amino acids. The V gene's germline CDR1 is MGHRA and CDR2 YSYEKL. CDR3 amino acids: CASSQESGLKETQYF. In DNA form, the CDR3 reads TGCGCCAGCAGCCAAGAAAGCGGGCTTAAAGAGACCCAGTACTTC.

The chain employs TRBV2 and TRBJ2-5; TRBD2 is a possible D gene (8 bases). The length of the CDR3 is 15 residues. V gave up 8 bases and J gave up 2 bases, with 18 bases separating them. Germline assignment: CDR1 SNHLY and CDR2 FYNNEI. This chain's CDR3 is CASREGAGVQETQYF. Written as DNA, the CDR3 is TGTGCCAGCCGGGAGGGGGCTGGTGTGCAAGAGACCCAGTACTTC.

This clonotype was detected many times. A much more abundant neighbour one base away suggests this may be a read error. The chain has TRBV20-1 and TRBJ1-1, with TRBD1 as a possible D gene (5 bases). Germline V gives CDR1 DFQATT, CDR2 SNEGSKA (reference sequence). The CDR3 loop spans 14 amino acids. Trimming took off 3 bases at V and 1 base at J, with 12 bases between the two ends. The CDR3 coding sequence is TGCAGTGCTAGCGGTAGGCAGGGGAACACTGAAGCTTTCTTT. Amino acids: CSASGRQGNTEAFF.

This clonotype was counted between two and nine times. The chain links TRBV9 to TRBJ2-5; 7 nucleotides align to TRBD2. Unmatched junction bases numbered 13, after V lost 4 bases and J lost 4 bases. This CDR3 region has 16 residues. Germline V CDR1 and CDR2: SGDLS, YYNGEE. CDR3 loop: CASSPRGDGRGETQYF. The CDR3 DNA reads TGTGCCAGCAGCCCCCGGGGGGACGGGCGCGGAGAGACCCAGTACTTC.

Points on this clonotype: The junction differs from germline at one of its ends, possibly a read error. The CDR3 sequence: CASVPPPIAGASTNTQYF. CDR3 coding DNA: TGTGCTAGTGTTCCGCCCCCGATAGCGGGGGCTAGCACAAATACGCAGTATTTT. The rearrangement links TRBV12-5 to TRBJ2-3; the match to TRBD2 covers 9 bases. Germline CDR1 LGHNT, CDR2 FRNRAP. The length of the CDR3 is 18 residues.

This clonotype has more than one count but fewer than ten. Germline and junction disagree at one end, which may indicate a read error. The V and J genes are TRBV4-1 and TRBJ2-2; 8 bases fit TRBD2. Germline CDR1 is MGHRA and CDR2 is YSYEKL. This CDR3 is built from 17 residues. This CDR3 is CASSQAGSGDNTGEPFF. The CDR3 DNA reads TGCGCCAGCAGCCAAGCGGGTAGCGGGGATAACACCGGGGAGCCGTTTTTT.